These T cell receptor beta chains were read from a single sample in a study of blood T cell repertoires in COVID-19. Data came from immunoSEQ multiplex PCR; TCRdb stores just in-frame clones and leaves some out. Of approximately 140,000 clones in the sample, approximately 86% were seen once. Specimen: peripheral blood. The receptors stem from a woman in her sixties with active or convalescent COVID-19. The CDR3 runs from the conserved cysteine through the conserved F or W. The order of the fields is D gene, clone size, V gene, J gene, CDR3 protein, CDR3 DNA. The D gene is left open where the match is weak. The listing skips clone size in some rows; elsewhere it reads once, few, many or a size class.

d_call: .
clone_size: .
v_call: TRBV27
j_call: TRBJ1-2
cdr3_aa: CASSSERGSGYTF
cdr3_nt: TGTGCCAGCAGTTCGGAACGAGGGAGCGGCTACACCTTC

d_call: .
clone_size: .
v_call: TRBV4-3
j_call: TRBJ2-3
cdr3_aa: CASSQEYGGGRTDTQYF
cdr3_nt: TGCGCCAGCAGCCAAGAGTATGGCGGGGGCCGCACAGATACGCAGTATTTT

d_call: TRBD1
clone_size: .
v_call: TRBV9
j_call: TRBJ1-2
cdr3_aa: CASSPGQEYGYTF
cdr3_nt: TGTGCCAGCAGCCCCGGACAGGAATATGGCTACACCTTC

d_call: TRBD1
clone_size: .
v_call: TRBV10-3
j_call: TRBJ2-7
cdr3_aa: CAIRRQGADEQYF
cdr3_nt: TGTGCCATCAGGAGACAGGGGGCTGACGAGCAGTACTTC

d_call: .
clone_size: once
v_call: TRBV6-5
j_call: TRBJ2-7
cdr3_aa: CASRMGEAEQYF
cdr3_nt: TGTGCCAGCAGAATGGGGGAGGCCGAGCAGTACTTC

d_call: .
clone_size: .
v_call: TRBV9
j_call: TRBJ2-7
cdr3_aa: CASSEIQGGGEQYF
cdr3_nt: TGTGCCAGCAGCGAAATACAGGGGGGGGGCGAGCAGTACTTC

d_call: .
clone_size: few
v_call: TRBV6-1
j_call: TRBJ1-1
cdr3_aa: CASSEGLGLSDPEAFF
cdr3_nt: TGTGCCAGCAGTGAAGGGTTAGGACTGTCGGACCCTGAAGCTTTCTTT

d_call: .
clone_size: .
v_call: TRBV7-2
j_call: TRBJ2-3
cdr3_aa: CASRRGIHTDTQYF
cdr3_nt: TGTGCCAGCCGCCGCGGGATTCACACAGATACGCAGTATTTT

d_call: .
clone_size: .
v_call: TRBV3-1/TRBV3-2
j_call: TRBJ1-2
cdr3_aa: CASSPLAGAPGGYTF
cdr3_nt: TGTGCCAGCAGCCCCCTGGCAGGGGCCCCAGGAGGCTACACCTTC

d_call: .
clone_size: .
v_call: TRBV5-1
j_call: TRBJ2-2
cdr3_aa: CASSFQGSANTGELFF
cdr3_nt: TGCGCCAGCAGCTTTCAGGGGTCGGCGAACACCGGGGAGCTGTTTTTT

d_call: TRBD2
clone_size: .
v_call: TRBV7-8
j_call: TRBJ2-3
cdr3_aa: CASSLGIGGAWTDTQYF
cdr3_nt: TGTGCCAGCAGCTTAGGAATCGGGGGGGCTTGGACAGATACGCAGTATTTT

d_call: .
clone_size: .
v_call: TRBV7-2
j_call: TRBJ1-2
cdr3_aa: CASSLNQGPFYGYTF
cdr3_nt: TGTGCCAGCAGCTTAAATCAGGGGCCCTTCTATGGCTACACCTTC

d_call: TRBD1
clone_size: .
v_call: TRBV19
j_call: TRBJ1-6
cdr3_aa: CASSISLPGQGDNSPLHF
cdr3_nt: TGTGCCAGTAGTATAAGCTTACCGGGACAGGGTGATAATTCACCCCTCCACTTT

d_call: .
clone_size: .
v_call: TRBV7-6
j_call: TRBJ2-7
cdr3_aa: CASSRQRGTGSSYEQYF
cdr3_nt: TGTGCCAGCAGCCGTCAGAGGGGGACCGGTAGCTCCTACGAGCAGTACTTC

d_call: .
clone_size: .
v_call: TRBV4-3
j_call: TRBJ2-3
cdr3_aa: CASSRGTLPTDTQYF
cdr3_nt: TGCGCCAGCAGCCGGGGGACTCTCCCCACAGATACGCAGTATTTT

d_call: .
clone_size: .
v_call: TRBV5-4
j_call: TRBJ2-1
cdr3_aa: CASSLDVGARYEQFF
cdr3_nt: TGTGCCAGCAGTCTTGACGTAGGAGCGAGGTATGAGCAGTTCTTC

d_call: TRBD1
clone_size: .
v_call: TRBV7-2
j_call: TRBJ1-5
cdr3_aa: CASSLGQGDTQPQHF
cdr3_nt: TGTGCCAGCAGCCTAGGACAGGGGGACACTCAGCCCCAGCATTTT

d_call: .
clone_size: .
v_call: TRBV5-4
j_call: TRBJ1-1
cdr3_aa: CASSGGENEAFF
cdr3_nt: TGTGCCAGCAGCGGAGGGGAAAATGAAGCTTTCTTT

d_call: .
clone_size: once
v_call: TRBV19
j_call: TRBJ2-1
cdr3_aa: CASSYHGGAEQFF
cdr3_nt: TGTGCCAGTAGCTATCATGGAGGGGCCGAGCAGTTCTTC

d_call: .
clone_size: .
v_call: TRBV6-5
j_call: TRBJ1-5
cdr3_aa: CASSYSGRWDQPQHF
cdr3_nt: TGTGCCAGCAGTTACTCGGGCAGGTGGGATCAGCCCCAGCATTTT

d_call: TRBD2
clone_size: .
v_call: TRBV6-2/TRBV6-3
j_call: TRBJ2-5
cdr3_aa: CASSIGTSGNQETQYF
cdr3_nt: TGTGCCAGCAGCATCGGGACTAGCGGTAACCAAGAGACCCAGTACTTC

d_call: TRBD2
clone_size: once
v_call: TRBV10-3
j_call: TRBJ2-1
cdr3_aa: CAISESGSGGINEQFF
cdr3_nt: TGTGCCATCAGTGAGTCTGGTAGCGGGGGGATTAATGAGCAGTTCTTC

d_call: TRBD1
clone_size: .
v_call: TRBV6-2/TRBV6-3
j_call: TRBJ2-7
cdr3_aa: CASSYLTLRQGGTYEQYF
cdr3_nt: TGTGCCAGCAGTTACCTTACACTTAGACAGGGTGGAACCTACGAGCAGTACTTC

d_call: TRBD1
clone_size: .
v_call: TRBV7-9
j_call: TRBJ1-2
cdr3_aa: CASSLAGQEQYGYTF
cdr3_nt: TGTGCCAGCAGCTTAGCGGGACAGGAACAGTATGGCTACACCTTC